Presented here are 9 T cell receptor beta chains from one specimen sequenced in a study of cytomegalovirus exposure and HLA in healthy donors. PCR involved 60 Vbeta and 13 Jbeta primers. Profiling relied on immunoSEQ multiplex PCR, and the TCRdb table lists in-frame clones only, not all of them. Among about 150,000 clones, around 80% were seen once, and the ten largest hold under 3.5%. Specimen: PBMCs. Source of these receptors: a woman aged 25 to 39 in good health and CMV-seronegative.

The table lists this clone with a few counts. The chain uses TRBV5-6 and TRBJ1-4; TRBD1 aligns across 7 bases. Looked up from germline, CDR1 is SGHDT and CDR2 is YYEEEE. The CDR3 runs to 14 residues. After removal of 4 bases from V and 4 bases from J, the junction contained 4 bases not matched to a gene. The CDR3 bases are TGTGCCAGCAGCCCATGGGACAGTAATGAAAAACTGTTTTTT. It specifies CASSPWDSNEKLFF.

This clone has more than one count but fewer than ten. The CDR3: CAISESSGRGLNTEAFF. CDR3 nucleotide sequence: TGTGCCATCAGTGAGTCTTCAGGTCGGGGTCTGAACACTGAAGCTTTCTTT. The V gene is TRBV10-3, the J gene TRBJ1-1, with unresolved D. The V gene lost 0 bases and the J gene lost 0 bases, with 14 bases spanning the gap. This CDR3 spans 17 amino acids. Germline CDR1 reads ENHRY; CDR2 reads SYGVKD.

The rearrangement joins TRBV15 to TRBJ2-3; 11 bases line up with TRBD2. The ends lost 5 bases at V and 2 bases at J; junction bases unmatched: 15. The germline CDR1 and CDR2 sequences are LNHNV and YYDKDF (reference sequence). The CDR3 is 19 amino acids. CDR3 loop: CATSPSPGTSGEYTDTQYF. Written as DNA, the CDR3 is TGTGCCACCAGCCCTAGTCCCGGGACTAGCGGAGAATACACAGATACGCAGTATTTT. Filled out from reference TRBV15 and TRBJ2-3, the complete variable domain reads DAMVIQNPRYQVTQFGKPVTLSCSQTLNHNVMYWYQQKSSQAPKLLFHYYDKDFNNEADTPDNFQSRRPNTSFCFLDIRSPGLGDTAMYLCATSPSPGTSGEYTDTQYFGPGTRLTVL.

The chain's CDR3 is CASSDSFMNTEAFF. The CDR3 DNA reads as TGTGCCAGCTCGGACAGTTTCATGAACACTGAAGCTTTCTTT. The gene calls are TRBV18 and TRBJ1-1, with a possible D match to TRBD1 (6 bases). The CDR3 length is 14 residues. Germline V gene data show CDR1 as KGHSH and CDR2 as LQKENI. The V end lost 6 bases, the J end lost 0 bases, and 11 bases lay between the germline ends.

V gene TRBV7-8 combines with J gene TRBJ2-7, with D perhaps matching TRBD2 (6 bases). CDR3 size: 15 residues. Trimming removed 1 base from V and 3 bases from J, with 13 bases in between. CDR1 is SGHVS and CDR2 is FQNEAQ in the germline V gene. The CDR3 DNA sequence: TGTGCCAGCAGCTTAGGGGGACTGATACACTACGAGCAGTACTTC. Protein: CASSLGGLIHYEQYF.

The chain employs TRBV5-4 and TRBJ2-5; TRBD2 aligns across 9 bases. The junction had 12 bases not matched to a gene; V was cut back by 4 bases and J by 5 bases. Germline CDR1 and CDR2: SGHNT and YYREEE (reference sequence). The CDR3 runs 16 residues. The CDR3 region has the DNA TGTGCCAGCAGCCACAACCCGGGACTAGCAGGGGAGACCCAGTACTTC. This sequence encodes CASSHNPGLAGETQYF.

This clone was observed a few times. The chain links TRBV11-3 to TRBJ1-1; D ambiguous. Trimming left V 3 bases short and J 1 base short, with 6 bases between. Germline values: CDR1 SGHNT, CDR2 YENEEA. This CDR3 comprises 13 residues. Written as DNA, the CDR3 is TGTGCCAGCAGCTTTAGTCGGAACACTGAAGCTTTCTTT. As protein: CASSFSRNTEAFF.

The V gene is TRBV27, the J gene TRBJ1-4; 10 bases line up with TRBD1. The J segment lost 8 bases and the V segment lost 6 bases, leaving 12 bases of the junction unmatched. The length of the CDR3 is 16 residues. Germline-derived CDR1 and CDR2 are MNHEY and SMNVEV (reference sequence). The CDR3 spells CASRAGTGVGQEKLFF. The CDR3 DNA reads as TGTGCCAGCAGGGCCGGGACAGGGGTTGGCCAAGAAAAACTGTTTTTT.

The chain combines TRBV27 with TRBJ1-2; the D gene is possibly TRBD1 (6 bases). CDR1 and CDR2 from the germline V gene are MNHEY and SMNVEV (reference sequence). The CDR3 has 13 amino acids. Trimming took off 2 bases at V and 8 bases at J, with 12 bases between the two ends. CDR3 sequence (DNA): TGTGCCAGCAGTTTACACAGGGAGGGCGGCTACACCTTC. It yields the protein CASSLHREGGYTF.